These 26 T cell receptor beta chains were all obtained from the same sample, sequenced in a study of T cells after posttransplantation cyclophosphamide. The repertoire was sequenced with immunoSEQ multiplex PCR; TCRdb's copy has only in-frame clones and lacks some. The profile shows 4,300 or so clones, about 82% of them singletons. Treatment was busulfan-fludarabine conditioning, a marrow graft, and cyclophosphamide on days +3 and +4. Material: PBMCs, obtained after allogeneic stem cell transplant with posttransplant cyclophosphamide. Receptor source: a male patient aged 35-50 years who received an allogeneic stem cell transplant from a related donor, was CMV-positive, and had acute and chronic GVHD. The T cells may come from the graft donor.

V usage is TRBV11-1 and J usage is TRBJ1-5, with a tentative D call TRBD1 (5 bases). Germline V CDR1 and CDR2: SGHAT, FQDESV (reference sequence). Between the trimmed V and J ends, which lost 5 bases and 2 bases, there was a span of 10 bases. The CDR3 is 14 residues long. CDR3 sequence: CASSPGIGNQPQHF. The CDR3 nucleotides are TGTGCCAGCAGCCCAGGGATCGGCAATCAGCCCCAGCATTTT. Supplemented by reference TRBV11-1 and TRBJ1-5, the full variable domain reads EAEVAQSPRYKITEKSQAVAFWCDPISGHATLYWYRQILGQGPELLVQFQDESVVDDSQLPKDRFSAERLKGVDSTLKIQPAELGDSAMYLCASSPGIGNQPQHFGDGTRLSIL.

This chain joins TRBV9 and TRBJ2-7, with TRBD2 identical over 15 bases. The CDR3 extends over 15 amino acids. V shed 0 bases, J shed 5 bases, and the junction held 0 bases outside the gene matches. The germline gives CDR1 SGDLS, CDR2 YYNGEE. The CDR3 sequence is CASSVGTSGRDEQYF. The CDR3 DNA sequence: TGTGCCAGCAGCGTAGGGACTAGCGGGAGGGACGAGCAGTACTTC.

The chain links TRBV30 to TRBJ2-7; the D is unclear. Germline V lookup: CDR1 GTSNPN, CDR2 SVGIG (reference sequence). The CDR3 consists of 13 residues. Trimming removed 4 bases from V and 2 bases from J, with 12 bases in between. The CDR3 reads CAWNKGGTYEQYF. The CDR3 DNA reads as TGTGCCTGGAATAAAGGCGGAACCTACGAGCAGTACTTC.

The chain's CDR3 is CASSPLGPSSTDTQYF. Written as DNA, the CDR3 is TGTGCCAGTAGTCCCCTGGGGCCCTCTAGCACAGATACGCAGTATTTT. The chain employs TRBV19 and TRBJ2-3; D might be TRBD1 (5 bases). The CDR3 is 16 residues long. Trimming removed 5 bases at V and 0 bases at J, with 15 bases between. The germline V gene has CDR1 LNHDA and CDR2 SQIVND (reference sequence).

J is TRBJ2-3 and V is TRBV4-3; 16 positions agree with TRBD2. The CDR3 is 20 residues long. Germline CDR1 LGHNA, CDR2 YSLEER. With V trimmed by 0 bases and J by 7 bases, 13 bases remained unmatched. The CDR3 DNA reads as TGCGCCAGCAGCCAAGATCTTGGGACTAGCGGGAGGGTAACGGCAAATACGCAGTATTTT. Its translation: CASSQDLGTSGRVTANTQYF.

The V and J genes are TRBV19 and TRBJ2-5; D perhaps matches TRBD1 (7 bases). The germline V gene has CDR1 LNHDA and CDR2 SQIVND (reference sequence). This CDR3 contains 13 residues. Trimming cost V 7 bases and J 5 bases, with 14 bases left between them. This chain's CDR3 is CASTIQGGETQYF. The CDR3 coding sequence is TGTGCCAGTACCATTCAGGGGGGCGAGACCCAGTACTTC.

This chain uses TRBV7-2 with TRBJ1-1, with unresolved D. The germline V and J ends were trimmed by 5 bases and 1 base, with 8 bases remaining between them. Germline V gives CDR1 SGHTA, CDR2 FQGNSA. The CDR3 spans 13 residues. For the CDR3, the DNA is TGTGCCAGCAGCATCGGTGGGAACACTGAAGCTTTCTTT. Protein: CASSIGGNTEAFF.

This clone was picked up one time. CDR3 DNA: TGTGCCTGGAGTACGCGGCAGAGCTATAGCAATCAGCCCCAGCATTTT. Encoded protein: CAWSTRQSYSNQPQHF. V is TRBV30 and J is TRBJ1-5; D remains ambiguous. V lost 2 bases to trimming and J lost 0 bases, with 14 bases between them. Per the germline V gene, CDR1 is GTSNPN and CDR2 is SVGIG (reference sequence). This CDR3 has 16 amino acids.

This clone showed up just once. At one boundary the junction diverges from the germline segment, which might be a read error. The V and J genes are TRBV5-4 and TRBJ2-1; tentatively, D is TRBD2 (5 bases). CDR3 length equals 16 residues. Germline CDR1 SGHNT, CDR2 YYREEE (reference sequence). The chain's CDR3 is CARSFGAVSSYNEQFF. The CDR3 coding sequence is TGTGCCAGAAGCTTTGGAGCGGTCAGCTCCTACAATGAGCAGTTCTTC. Based on the CDR3 plus reference TRBV5-4 and TRBJ2-1, the full variable domain is ETGVTQSPTHLIKTRGQQVTLRCSSQSGHNTVSWYQQALGQGPQFIFQYYREEENGRGNFPPRFSGLQFPNYSSELNVNALELDDSALYLCARSFGAVSSYNEQFFGPGTRLTVL.

V gene TRBV7-2 combines with J gene TRBJ2-1; 11 bases are a match to TRBD2. This CDR3 is built from 16 residues. Trimming at V came to 2 bases and at J to 9 bases, leaving 9 bases not matched to a gene. CDR1 SGHTA and CDR2 FQGNSA come from the germline V gene. This CDR3 reads CASSLMVSGRAGEQFF. The CDR3 nucleotides read TGTGCCAGCAGCTTAATGGTTAGCGGGAGGGCGGGTGAGCAGTTCTTC. The full variable domain, rest sourced from reference TRBV7-2 and TRBJ2-1, is GAGVSQSPSNKVTEKGKDVELRCDPISGHTALYWYRQSLGQGLEFLIYFQGNSAPDKSGLPSDRFSAERTGGSVSTLTIQRTQQEDSAVYLCASSLMVSGRAGEQFFGPGTRLTVL.

The sample holds one count of this clone. The chain joins TRBV11-3 to TRBJ2-1; 9 bases fit TRBD2. V lost 2 bases and J lost 4; bases outside the gene matches: 6. The germline CDR1 and CDR2 sequences are SGHNT and YENEEA. The CDR3 runs to 16 residues. CDR3 region: CASSLSLAGTYNEQFF. The CDR3 coding sequence is TGTGCCAGCAGCTTAAGTCTAGCGGGAACTTACAATGAGCAGTTCTTC.

A single count supports this clone. The chain carries TRBV7-9 and TRBJ1-1, with D possibly TRBD1 on 5 matching bases. CDR1 and CDR2 from the germline V gene are SEHNR and FQNEAQ (reference sequence). The CDR3 covers 14 residues. Trimming took off 1 base at V and 8 bases at J, with 14 bases between the two ends. The CDR3 DNA is TGTGCCAGCAGCTTAGAAGGACAAAGCCCGGAAGCTTTCTTT. Amino acid sequence: CASSLEGQSPEAFF.

This chain joins TRBV6-5 and TRBJ2-7, with D possibly matching TRBD1 (5 bases). CDR3 length: 13 residues. Germline assignment: CDR1 MNHEY and CDR2 SVGAGI. V was pared by 1 base and J by 3 bases, with 7 bases between. The CDR3 sequence is CASSYYDSYEQYF. CDR3 nucleotide sequence: TGTGCCAGCAGTTACTATGACAGCTACGAGCAGTACTTC.

The chain combines TRBV18 with TRBJ1-1; D might be TRBD1 (6 bases). V was shortened by 4 bases and J by 1 base, with 10 bases between the two germline ends. Looked up from germline, CDR1 is KGHSH and CDR2 is LQKENI. The CDR3 length is 14 residues. CDR3 sequence reads: CASSQSRGNTEAFF. CDR3 nucleotides: TGTGCCAGCTCACAAAGCAGGGGGAACACTGAAGCTTTCTTT. The complete variable domain, with remaining parts taken from reference TRBV18 and TRBJ1-1, reads NAGVMQNPRHLVRRRGQEARLRCSPMKGHSHVYWYRQLPEEGLKFMVYLQKENIIDESGMPKERFSAEFPKEGPSILRIQQVVRGDSAAYFCASSQSRGNTEAFFGQGTRLTVV.

The chain uses TRBV7-6 and TRBJ2-2, with 7 nucleotides matching TRBD1. CDR1 is SGHVS, CDR2 FNYEAQ, per germline. The junction had 7 bases not matched to a gene; V was cut back by 5 bases and J by 4 bases. The CDR3 extends over 15 amino acids. The CDR3 region has the DNA TGTGCCAGCAGCCAAGACAGGGTTGTCACCGGGGAGCTGTTTTTT. Translation gives CASSQDRVVTGELFF.

The rearrangement links TRBV12-5 to TRBJ1-1; a possible D gene is TRBD1 (5 bases). Germline loops: CDR1 LGHNT, CDR2 FRNRAP. Deletions cut 0 bases from V and 3 bases from J, with 14 bases between. The CDR3 runs to 16 residues. In nucleotides, the CDR3 is TGTGCTAGTGGTTTGGTATCTATTGGGGGGGACACTGAAGCTTTCTTT. It encodes CASGLVSIGGDTEAFF. The full variable domain, with the rest looked up from reference TRBV12-5 and TRBJ1-1, is DARVTQTPRHKVTEMGQEVTMRCQPILGHNTVFWYRQTMMQGLELLAYFRNRAPLDDSGMPKDRFSAEMPDATLATLKIQPSEPRDSAVYFCASGLVSIGGDTEAFFGQGTRLTVV.

This chain uses TRBV6-1 with TRBJ1-2, with D possibly matching TRBD1 (5 bases). The V and J ends lost 0 bases and 6 bases respectively, with 8 bases between them. Germline-derived CDR1 and CDR2 are MNHNS and SASEGT. CDR3 length: 13 residues. CDR3 nucleotide sequence: TGTGCCAGCAGTGAAGCTTTAGGGGATGGCTACACCTTC. Protein product: CASSEALGDGYTF.

The rearrangement joins TRBV2 to TRBJ1-1; 8 nucleotides agree with TRBD1. V lost 5 bases to trimming and J lost 1 base; unmatched junction nucleotides: 3. Germline CDR1 and CDR2: SNHLY and FYNNEI. The CDR3 is 14 amino acids. DNA of the CDR3: TGTGCCAGCAGTTTAGGGACAGGGAACACTGAAGCTTTCTTT. This translates into CASSLGTGNTEAFF.

About this clone: One end of the junction fails to match germline, which may point to a read error. The V and J genes are TRBV19 and TRBJ2-3, with 9 bases lining up with TRBD2. Per the germline V gene, CDR1 is LNHDA and CDR2 is SQIVND (reference sequence). CDR3 length equals 15 residues. In DNA, the CDR3 is TGTGCCAGTAGGATAGCGGGAGTTGAGACAGATACGCAGTATTTT. Translating it yields CASRIAGVETDTQYF. Full variable domain (remainder filled in from reference TRBV19 and TRBJ2-3): DGGITQSPKYLFRKEGQNVTLSCEQNLNHDAMYWYRQDPGQGLRLIYYSQIVNDFQKGDIAEGYSVSREKKESFPLTVTSAQKNPTAFYLCASRIAGVETDTQYFGPGTRLTVL.

V is TRBV21-1 and J is TRBJ2-1; TRBD2, the table's D call, was not compared with the DNA. TRBV21-1 is deemed a pseudogene. The CDR3 is 16 amino acids. CDR3 nucleotide sequence: TGTGCCAGCAGCGGTAGGACTAGCGGACTATACAATGAGCAGTTCTTC. This translates into CASSGRTSGLYNEQFF.

This clone has a single count. This sequence joins TRBV14 and TRBJ2-3; 9 bases fit TRBD1. This CDR3 has 17 amino acids. CDR1 is SGHDN, CDR2 FVKESK, per germline. V was pared by 2 bases and J by 3 bases, with 9 bases of the junction left unmatched. CDR3 amino acids: CASSQHRRDRETDTQYF. As DNA, the CDR3 is TGTGCCAGCAGCCAACATAGGAGGGACAGGGAGACAGATACGCAGTATTTT.

This clone has just a few counts. V usage is TRBV6-1 and J usage is TRBJ1-4; 7 bases agree with TRBD1. The trim removed 4 bases at V and 5 bases at J, leaving 4 bases unmatched. Germline CDR1 MNHNS, CDR2 SASEGT. This CDR3 contains 14 residues. The CDR3 DNA reads TGTGCCAGCAGTGTGGGGACAGTGAATGAAAAACTGTTTTTT. It codes for CASSVGTVNEKLFF.

The CDR3 here is CASSQTLATTGELFF. DNA of the CDR3: TGTGCCAGCAGCCAGACGCTAGCGACCACCGGGGAGCTGTTTTTT. The chain employs TRBV5-4 and TRBJ2-2, with a possible D match to TRBD2 (6 bases). Germline loops: CDR1 SGHNT, CDR2 YYREEE (reference sequence). V lost 4 bases to trimming and J lost 4 bases, with 14 bases between them. There are 15 residues in the CDR3.

This clone appeared a few times. The rearrangement links TRBV11-3 to TRBJ2-7; D call uncertain. Germline loops: CDR1 SGHNT, CDR2 YENEEA. The CDR3 length is 12 residues. V gave up 2 bases and J gave up 3 bases, with 5 bases separating them. This CDR3 reads CASSLMSYEQYF. The CDR3 nucleotides are TGTGCCAGCAGCTTAATGAGCTACGAGCAGTACTTC.

This chain connects TRBV9 to TRBJ2-2, with 10 bases fitting TRBD2. Germline CDR1 is SGDLS and CDR2 is YYNGEE. CDR3 length: 16 amino acids. The ends lost 4 bases at V and 1 base at J; junction bases unmatched: 4. CDR3 protein: CASSPWTSGNTGELFF. CDR3 DNA: TGTGCCAGCAGCCCGTGGACTAGCGGGAACACCGGGGAGCTGTTTTTT.

This clone turned up a few times. The V call is TRBV6-5, the J call TRBJ1-1, with 9 nucleotides matching TRBD1. Germline V gene data show CDR1 as MNHEY and CDR2 as SVGAGI. There are 12 residues in the CDR3. After removal of 4 bases from V and 11 bases from J, the junction contained 5 bases not matched to a gene. CDR3: CASSWGQGDAFF. DNA for the CDR3: TGTGCCAGCAGTTGGGGACAGGGAGACGCTTTCTTT.